This T cell receptor (beta chain) was found in a study of T cells in Graves' hyperthyroidism and ophthalmopathy. Trimming cost V 5 bases and J 3 bases, with 14 bases left between them. This CDR3 has 15 amino acids. Germline CDR1 LGHDT, CDR2 YNNKEL (reference sequence). Regions amplified from RNA transcripts were the TCR beta CDR3 regions. The HTBI set primed first-round TCR CDR3 RT-PCR. TCRdb independently ran MiXCR on the multiplex PCR reads; one entry per CDR3 protein. This sample has around 300,000 distinct CDR3 sequences, with 25% found just once. This clonotype was seen ten or more times. Newly diagnosed hyperthyroidism patients aged 18 to 65 years had disease lasting under 2 months.

The sequence was obtained from a man aged 35-49 years with Graves' hyperthyroidism that later progressed to Graves' ophthalmopathy. This chain links TRBV3-1 with TRBJ1-5; a possible D gene is TRBD1 (5 bases). Sequenced sample: blood. CDR3 sequence: CASSSRVRDNQPQHF. CDR3 sequence (DNA): TGTGCCAGCAGCTCCAGGGTTCGGGACAATCAGCCCCAGCATTTT.